A selection of T cell receptor beta chains follows, all from one sample in a study of human T cells and chemical hapten exposure. Via MiXCR, TCRdb re-called the RACE reads, giving one row per CDR3 protein. The sample holds approximately 100,000 distinct CDR3 sequences; roughly a tenth are singletons and the top ten take more than 3%. The material sequenced was whole blood, taken in connection with sensitization to the hapten diphenylcyclopropenone (DPC). The receptors shown here come from a woman in her thirties or forties with alopecia areata. Some clones in this sample may be carry-over from other donors' samples. CDR3s include the opening cysteine and the closing phenylalanine or tryptophan. A D gene is named only where the DNA matches it firmly. Size values are once, few and many counts, or a class for expanded clones, and some rows have none.

>few|TRBV20-1|TRBD1|TRBJ2-7
TGCAGTGCTAGACTGGATCGGACAGGCAGCTCCTACGAGCAGTACTTC
CSARLDRTGSSYEQYF
>many|TRBV7-3|.|TRBJ2-7
TGTGCCAGCAGCTTAACTTTGGGGAGTGGGCAGTACTTC
CASSLTLGSGQYF
>many|TRBV27|.|TRBJ2-7
TGTGCCAGCAGTTTAAGGGGGGTGGGCGAGCAGTACTTC
CASSLRGVGEQYF
>.|TRBV2|TRBD2|TRBJ2-7
TGTGCCAGCAGACATCCGGGACTAGCCGCCTACGAGCAGTACTTC
CASRHPGLAAYEQYF
>many|TRBV5-1|.|TRBJ1-4
TGCGCCAGCAGCTTGGTGGCAGGGGTTGAAAAACTGTTTTTT
CASSLVAGVEKLFF
>many|TRBV12-5|.|TRBJ2-1
TGTGCTAGTGGTCCACTTGTGGGGTTAGTCCCCTACAATGAGCAGTTCTTC
CASGPLVGLVPYNEQFF
>few|TRBV30|.|TRBJ2-7
TGTGCCTGGAGTGTAGGGGGGTTCGACGAGCAGTACTTC
CAWSVGGFDEQYF
>many|TRBV20-1|.|TRBJ1-2
TGCAGTGCTAGAGGGACGGTCTATGGCTACACCTTC
CSARGTVYGYTF
>.|TRBV5-1|.|TRBJ1-1
TGCGCCAGCAGCCCGTGGAAGGCAGGGGACACTGAAGCTTTCTTT
CASSPWKAGDTEAFF
>many|TRBV3-1|.|TRBJ1-6
TGTGCCAGCAGCCACCTGTCTGATTCACCCCTCCACTTT
CASSHLSDSPLHF
>many|TRBV5-1|.|TRBJ1-4
TGCGCCAGCAGCTTGGCCCGGGGTGAAAAACTGTTTTTT
CASSLARGEKLFF
>few|TRBV29-1|.|TRBJ1-1
TGCAGCGTTGAAGATTGGGGGCATGCTTTGGCTTTCTTT
CSVEDWGHALAFF
>many|TRBV2|.|TRBJ1-1
TGTGCCAGCAGTTTACAGGCCATGAACACTGAAGCTTTCTTT
CASSLQAMNTEAFF
>.|TRBV12-3/TRBV12-4|.|TRBJ1-2
TGTGCCAGCAGTGTAAGGGGCCATGGCTACACCTTC
CASSVRGHGYTF
>.|TRBV5-1|TRBD2|TRBJ2-5
TGCGCCAGCAGCTCGGGGGGGACGAAAGAGACCCAGTACTTC
CASSSGGTKETQYF
>many|TRBV28|.|TRBJ2-5
TGTGCCAGCAGTTTTGTCCAGGGGCAAGAGACCCAGTACTTC
CASSFVQGQETQYF
>.|TRBV18|TRBD2|TRBJ2-1
TGTGCCAGCTCACCCCCGACTAGCGGGGGGGCCTTTTACAATGAGCAGTTCTTC
CASSPPTSGGAFYNEQFF
>once|TRBV28|.|TRBJ2-3
TGTGCCAGCACCTTATCGGCAGATACGCAGTATTTT
CASTLSADTQYF
>few|TRBV28|TRBD1|TRBJ2-7
TGTGCCAGCAGTTTGGGAGCCGGGACAGACTACGAGCAGTACTTC
CASSLGAGTDYEQYF
>many|TRBV5-6|.|TRBJ2-5
TGTGCCAGCAGCAACAGGGGAGGGGGGACCCAGTACTTC
CASSNRGGGTQYF
>many|TRBV7-9|TRBD2|TRBJ2-1
TGTGCCAGCAGCTTAGGGACTAGCGCCTACAATGAGCAGTTCTTC
CASSLGTSAYNEQFF
>many|TRBV7-2|.|TRBJ2-1
TGTGCCAGCAGCTTAGGGGGGCAGGGAAGCTCCTACAATGAGCAGTTCTTC
CASSLGGQGSSYNEQFF
>.|TRBV7-8|TRBD1|TRBJ2-5
TGTGCCAGCGACCTCGGACAGGGGGTAGAGACCCAGTACTTC
CASDLGQGVETQYF
>.|TRBV28|.|TRBJ1-5
TGTGCCAGCAGTTTAGTAGGGTCCAATCAGCCCCAGCATTTT
CASSLVGSNQPQHF
>few|TRBV19|TRBD1|TRBJ1-4
TGTGCCACCACCGGGACAGGGAACGAAAAACTGTTTTTT
CATTGTGNEKLFF
>.|TRBV6-5|.|TRBJ2-7
TGTGCCAGCAGGACGGGGGGCCGCACCTACGAGCAGTACTTC
CASRTGGRTYEQYF
>many|TRBV28|TRBD1|TRBJ2-3
TGTGCCAGCAGTCTACCGATTACCGGGACAGAAGATACGCAGTATTTT
CASSLPITGTEDTQYF
>.|TRBV9|.|TRBJ1-2
TGTGCCAGCAGCGTAGGTAGGAGTAACTATGGCTACACCTTC
CASSVGRSNYGYTF
>many|TRBV6-2/TRBV6-3|.|TRBJ2-4
TGTGCCAGCAGTTACTACCAAAACATTCAGTACTTC
CASSYYQNIQYF
>.|TRBV29-1|.|TRBJ1-5
TGCAGCGCTAAGACAGGTAACCAGCCCCAGCATTTT
CSAKTGNQPQHF
>.|TRBV7-2|.|TRBJ1-1
TGTGCCAGCAGCTCGTGGGACAAGATGAACACTGAAGCTTTCTTT
CASSSWDKMNTEAFF
>many|TRBV5-1|TRBD1|TRBJ2-7
TGCGCCAGCAGCAAACAAGCCGGGACAGGGAGCAGGTCCTCCTACGAGCAGTACTTC
CASSKQAGTGSRSSYEQYF
>.|TRBV12-3/TRBV12-4|TRBD2|TRBJ2-3
TGTGCCAGCAGTTTGGTTCTAGCGGGGGGGACAGATACGCAGTATTTT
CASSLVLAGGTDTQYF
>few|TRBV6-2/TRBV6-3|.|TRBJ1-2
TGTGCCAGCAGCCCCGGTCTTTGGGGAGGCTACACCTTC
CASSPGLWGGYTF
>few|TRBV29-1|.|TRBJ2-2
TGCAGCGTTAATTCCGGCGGGGAGCTGTTTTTT
CSVNSGGELFF
>.|TRBV18|.|TRBJ1-2
TGTGCCAGCTCACCGGTGGATAATTATAACTATGGCTACACCTTC
CASSPVDNYNYGYTF
>few|TRBV28|TRBD1|TRBJ2-6
TGTGCCAGCAGTGAGAGACAGGGGGGCCCTTCTGGGGCCAACGTCCTGACTTTC
CASSERQGGPSGANVLTF
>many|TRBV7-6|.|TRBJ2-3
TGTGCCAGCAGCACGGGCCTGAGGTGGGATACGCAGTATTTT
CASSTGLRWDTQYF
>many|TRBV7-3|.|TRBJ1-5
TGTGCCAGCAGCTTAACTATGGGAGAGCCCCAGCATTTT
CASSLTMGEPQHF
>many|TRBV4-2|.|TRBJ2-7
TGTGCCAGCAGCCAAGACGGCTACTACGAGCAGTACTTC
CASSQDGYYEQYF
>many|TRBV29-1|.|TRBJ2-1
TGCAGCGTTGAAGAATTACGGCGACTGTTCTTC
CSVEELRRLFF
>many|TRBV6-6|.|TRBJ1-5
TGTGCCAGCAGTTACATTTCGAGCAATCAGCCCCAGCATTTT
CASSYISSNQPQHF